This entry lists 3 T cell receptor beta chains sequenced from one sample in a study of blood T cell repertoires in COVID-19 (dated by TCRdb to about 2020). Receptor amplification or capture employed the immunoSEQ multiplex PCR assay. The clones in this table, taken by TCRdb from immuneACCESS, are in-frame only. Not every clone is retained; where verified, under half of the shortfall comes from an unresolved V gene, and the cause of the rest is unknown. This sample holds some 40,000 clones; roughly nine tenths were observed only once. In total, the top ten clones hold over 2% of the sample. The sequencing input was peripheral blood. The receptor source for this set is a man between 50 and 59 years old with active COVID-19.

This clone was recorded once. The chain joins TRBV9 to TRBJ1-4; D is possibly TRBD1 (5 bases). CDR3 size: 17 residues. In germline, CDR1 is SGDLS, CDR2 YYNGEE. The V and J ends lost 4 bases and 1 base respectively, with 17 bases between them. In DNA, the CDR3 is TGTGCCAGCAGCCTCCGGGGGGAATCGGTAACTAATGAAAAACTGTTTTTT. Protein product: CASSLRGESVTNEKLFF.

The V call is TRBV6-5, the J call TRBJ2-1; 10 bases fit TRBD2. CDR3 size: 15 residues. J was trimmed by 0 bases and V by 4 bases; bases with no gene match: 0. In germline, CDR1 is MNHEY, CDR2 SVGAGI. The CDR3 loop reads CASSWTSGSYNEQFF. The CDR3 region has the DNA TGTGCCAGCAGTTGGACTAGCGGCTCCTACAATGAGCAGTTCTTC.

The rearrangement joins TRBV5-1 to TRBJ2-2; perhaps TRBD1 as D (6 bases). CDR1 and CDR2 from the germline V gene are SGHRS and YFSETQ. With 3 bases removed from V and 3 bases from J, the gap between germline ends came to 12 bases. The CDR3 spans 15 residues. The CDR3 DNA is TGCGCCAGCAGCTCCGGGACACTCGACACCGGGGAGCTGTTTTTT. It encodes CASSSGTLDTGELFF.